Given below is one T cell receptor beta chain in context. The table came from immunoSEQ multiplex PCR; TCRdb's copy has only in-frame clones and leaves some out. The sample records roughly 650,000 clones, more than 95% being singletons. This entry comes from a study of shared clonotypes between healthy human individuals. Germline CDR1 MRHNA, CDR2 SNTAGT. The CDR3 totals 14 residues. After removal of 6 bases from V and 7 bases from J, the junction contained 8 bases not matched to a gene. The clonotype comes from a young woman in good health. Sequencing used naive CD4+ T cells sorted from blood. Described subset: CD45RA+ positively selected. This chain links TRBV6-4 with TRBJ2-2; 7 bases are a match to TRBD1. The CDR3 region is CASSRDRVGGELFF. The CDR3 DNA reads TGTGCCAGCAGCCGCGACAGGGTTGGCGGGGAGCTGTTTTTT.